What follows is one TCR beta chain and its context. Its antigen is currently unknown. Each sample provided at least 6 micrograms of extracted total RNA. Then a second PCR, running roughly 7 to 12 cycles, was carried out with a sample-barcoded 5' primer and a J-beta primer mix. TCRdb reprocessed the 5' RACE reads with MiXCR, giving one entry per CDR3 protein. The sample contains 780,000 or so distinct CDR3 sequences, less than 70% of which appear only once. The sample belongs to a study of blood T cells in healthy people across ages. The germline V gene encodes CDR1 SGHRS and CDR2 YFSETQ. The J segment lost 3 bases and the V segment lost 6 bases, leaving 5 bases of the junction unmatched. This CDR3 is 14 amino acids long. Study-level results: Shifts in expanded clonotypes may have been confounded by donor CMV status, which was unknown. Comparison with aged donors showed that long-lived donors had more naive CD4+ cells and higher diversity. PBMCs went unsorted, and a conclusive naive versus antigen-experienced comparison was therefore prevented.

The receptor's source is an elderly man in good health. The chain carries TRBV5-1 and TRBJ2-7; the match to TRBD1 covers 11 bases. Sequencing was done on a sample of blood. CDR3 coding DNA: TGCGCCAGCATCGGACAGGGGGCGGACTACGAGCAGTACTTC. This translates into CASIGQGADYEQYF.